The 31 T cell receptor beta chains reported below all come from one sample, sequenced in a study of long-term antiretroviral therapy in people with HIV. The assay, immunoSEQ v3.0, was run at survey level. Only in-frame clones appear in the TCRdb table, and some are missing; sequencing was by immunoSEQ multiplex PCR. The table records 20,000 to 30,000 clones, approximately 81% of them present only once. Sequences were derived from unsorted PBMCs, sampled at the start of antiretroviral therapy, before treatment. All receptors derive from a woman aged 18-29 years with HIV.

The CDR3: CASSHDTGARGDEQFF. In DNA form, the CDR3 reads TGTGCCAGCAGCCATGACACCGGGGCTAGAGGCGATGAGCAGTTCTTC. The chain uses TRBV11-2 and TRBJ2-1; D could derive from TRBD1 or TRBD2 (5 bases each). Germline V gene sequence: CDR1 SGHAT, CDR2 FQNNGV. Trimming shortened V by 5 bases and J by 8 bases, and 22 bases separated the two germline ends. The CDR3 has 16 amino acids.

The V and J genes are TRBV5-1 and TRBJ1-6, with TRBD1 identical over 7 bases. V gave up 4 bases and J gave up 7 bases; unmatched junction bases: 2. This CDR3 is built from 13 residues. Germline CDR1 is SGHRS and CDR2 is YFSETQ. CDR3: CASSPGQNSPLHF. DNA for the CDR3: TGCGCCAGCAGCCCGGGACAGAATTCACCCCTCCACTTT.

The genes are TRBV7-2 and TRBJ1-6; D ambiguous. V lost 3 bases and J lost 10, with 7 bases in between. The CDR3 loop spans 12 amino acids. Germline V gene lookup returns CDR1 SGHTA and CDR2 FQGNSA. The chain's CDR3 is CASSFDLSPLHF. CDR3 DNA: TGTGCCAGCAGCTTTGACCTCTCACCCCTCCACTTT.

This CDR3 is CAWSVTGIGQPQHF. In nucleotides, the CDR3 is TGTGCCTGGAGTGTAACAGGGATAGGTCAGCCCCAGCATTTT. This chain uses TRBV30 with TRBJ1-5, with a weak D call TRBD1 (6 bases). This CDR3 is 14 amino acids long. V shed 0 bases and J shed 6 bases, with 12 bases lying between them. Germline values: CDR1 GTSNPN, CDR2 SVGIG (reference sequence).

This chain uses TRBV6-6 with TRBJ1-4; maybe TRBD1 (5 bases). The CDR3 spans 16 residues. Deletions cut 6 bases from V and 6 bases from J, with 20 bases between. Germline V gene lookup returns CDR1 MNHNY and CDR2 SVGAGI (reference sequence). The CDR3 nucleotides are TGTGCCAGCAGGGGGGTATCCGGACCCGGGCATGAAAAACTGTTTTTT. Translated: CASRGVSGPGHEKLFF.

The rearrangement joins TRBV7-6 to TRBJ2-3; D is undetermined. CDR1 SGHVS and CDR2 FNYEAQ come from the germline V gene. CDR3 length: 12 residues. The V and J ends lost 4 bases and 5 bases respectively, with 7 bases between them. CDR3 DNA: TGTGCCAGCAGCTCAATTGGAGATACGCAGTATTTT. Translation gives CASSSIGDTQYF.

The chain joins TRBV4-1 to TRBJ1-2; D uncertain. Trimming took off 0 bases at V and 5 bases at J, with 13 bases between the two ends. Germline CDR1 is MGHRA and CDR2 is YSYEKL. The CDR3 extends over 15 amino acids. CDR3 amino acids: CASSQDSEGWYGYTF. The CDR3 DNA is TGCGCCAGCAGCCAAGACTCAGAGGGTTGGTATGGCTACACCTTC.

This chain connects TRBV4-1 to TRBJ2-2; D is undetermined. Germline-derived CDR1 and CDR2 are MGHRA and YSYEKL. The CDR3 extends over 16 amino acids. V dropped 0 bases and J dropped 5 bases, with 13 bases sitting between them. The CDR3 region has the DNA TGCGCCAGCAGCCAAGATCTTAGACTGGGAACCGGGGAGCTGTTTTTT. It encodes CASSQDLRLGTGELFF.

The DNA for the CDR3 is TGTGCCAGCAGCTTAGATCGCTGGGTTAGCACAGATACGCAGTATTTT. Translated: CASSLDRWVSTDTQYF. J is TRBJ2-3 and V is TRBV7-2, with D hard to call. The CDR3 is 16 residues long. Trimming shortened V by 1 base and J by 0 bases, and 11 bases separated the two germline ends. CDR1 is SGHTA and CDR2 is FQGNSA in the germline V gene.

The CDR3 sequence is CSARSNYGYTF. CDR3 bases: TGCAGTGCCAGATCTAACTATGGCTACACCTTC. The chain has TRBV20-1 and TRBJ1-2; D is uncertain. CDR1 and CDR2 (germline): DFQATT, SNEGSKA (reference sequence). The germline V and J ends were trimmed by 6 bases and 0 bases, with 5 bases remaining between them. The CDR3 is made up of 11 amino acids.

V usage is TRBV7-9 and J usage is TRBJ1-3; no clear D gene. The germline gives CDR1 SEHNR, CDR2 FQNEAQ (reference sequence). CDR3 length equals 14 residues. V dropped 6 bases and J dropped 3 bases, with 12 bases sitting between them. CDR3 sequence reads: CASRPTVFGNTIYF. Here the CDR3 DNA reads TGTGCCAGCAGGCCAACCGTCTTTGGAAACACCATATATTTT. The full variable domain, completed using reference TRBV7-9 and TRBJ1-3, is DTGVSQNPRHKITKRGQNVTFRCDPISEHNRLYWYRQTLGQGPEFLTYFQNEAQLEKSRLLSDRFSAERPKGSFSTLEIQRTEQGDSAMYLCASRPTVFGNTIYFGEGSWLTVV.

The chain combines TRBV2 with TRBJ1-2; D ambiguous. This CDR3 contains 14 residues. Germline V gives CDR1 SNHLY, CDR2 FYNNEI. The V end was cut by 5 bases, the J end by 4 bases, with 14 bases between. CDR3 nucleotide sequence: TGTGCCAGCAGTTTCCCGGGGAGCAGCTATGGCTACACCTTC. Amino acids: CASSFPGSSYGYTF.

The J gene is TRBJ1-2, the V gene TRBV5-1, with D perhaps matching TRBD1 (6 bases). Germline V lookup: CDR1 SGHRS, CDR2 YFSETQ. The CDR3 is 14 residues long. Trimming stripped 0 bases from V and 6 bases from J, with 12 bases between. CDR3 nucleotide sequence: TGCGCCAGCAGCTTGGGGGACATGTTCGATGGCTACACCTTC. This gives the protein CASSLGDMFDGYTF.

This clone is medium-sized. This specimen includes other DNA sequences encoding the same CDR3. The V and J genes are TRBV6-1 and TRBJ1-1; D might be TRBD1 (5 bases). The CDR3 spans 15 residues. V was trimmed by 6 bases and J by 0 bases, leaving 14 bases between them. CDR1 MNHNS and CDR2 SASEGT come from the germline V gene. CDR3 nucleotide sequence: TGTGCCAGCAGAGACCGGGACCGTGTGAACACTGAAGCTTTCTTT. It is translated as CASRDRDRVNTEAFF.

The rearrangement joins TRBV9 to TRBJ2-1, with 7 bases matching TRBD2. V gave up 3 bases and J gave up 8 bases; unmatched junction bases: 8. The germline CDR1 and CDR2 sequences are SGDLS and YYNGEE. CDR3 length: 14 residues. The chain's CDR3 is CASSARGDGDEQFF. The CDR3 nucleotides are TGTGCCAGCAGCGCCCGGGGGGATGGCGATGAGCAGTTCTTC.

In its sample, this clone was seen once. V and J are TRBV2 and TRBJ1-2; 10 bases are shared with TRBD1. CDR1 is SNHLY and CDR2 is FYNNEI in the germline V gene. The CDR3 has 13 residues. V lost 2 bases to trimming and J lost 7 bases; unmatched junction nucleotides: 1. CDR3 bases: TGTGCCAGCAGTGAAAGGGACAGGGGTGGCTACACCTTC. This translates into CASSERDRGGYTF.

This chain uses TRBV28 with TRBJ1-5; D is unresolved. V was pared by 5 bases and J by 4 bases, with 24 bases between. Germline CDR1 and CDR2: MDHEN and SYDVKM. The CDR3 has 18 amino acids. Here the CDR3 reads CASSKPSQAIWHNQPQHF. The DNA for the CDR3 is TGTGCCAGCAGTAAACCATCCCAGGCGATTTGGCATAATCAGCCCCAGCATTTT.

A note on this clone: Being one base from a much bigger clone, this may be a read error. At the DNA level, this CDR3 is encoded by other sequences in the same sample as well. CDR3 amino acids: CASSQEGGSGNTIYF. The CDR3, as DNA: TGCGCCAGCAGCCAAGAGGGGGGCTCTGGAAACACCATATATTTT. The chain recombines TRBV4-3 with TRBJ1-3; D possibly corresponds to TRBD1 (5 bases). Per the germline V gene, CDR1 is LGHNA and CDR2 is YSLEER. V shed 0 bases and J shed 0 bases, with 6 bases lying between them. The CDR3 is 15 amino acids.

There are a few counts of this clone. The chain has TRBV5-5 and TRBJ2-7; D is ambiguous. V was trimmed by 4 bases and J by 4 bases, leaving 12 bases between them. The germline gives CDR1 SGHKS, CDR2 YYEKEE (reference sequence). The CDR3 has 13 amino acids. The CDR3 DNA follows: TGTGCCAGCAGCCTATTTGACGGTTACGAGCAGTACTTC. As protein: CASSLFDGYEQYF. The full variable domain, its missing parts supplied by reference TRBV5-5 and TRBJ2-7, is DAGVTQSPTHLIKTRGQQVTLRCSPISGHKSVSWYQQVLGQGPQFIFQYYEKEERGRGNFPDRFSARQFPNYSSELNVNALLLGDSALYLCASSLFDGYEQYFGPGTRLTVT.

V and J are TRBV5-1 and TRBJ2-5, with 8 bases that match TRBD1. The CDR3 spans 14 residues. Germline trimming cut 5 bases from V and 5 bases from J; bases unmatched to any gene: 8. Germline V gene lookup returns CDR1 SGHRS and CDR2 YFSETQ. The CDR3 here is CASSFQGAGETQYF. As DNA, the CDR3 is TGCGCCAGCAGTTTTCAGGGGGCCGGGGAGACCCAGTACTTC. Supplemented by reference TRBV5-1 and TRBJ2-5, the full variable domain reads KAGVTQTPRYLIKTRGQQVTLSCSPISGHRSVSWYQQTPGQGLQFLFEYFSETQRNKGNFPGRFSGRQFSNSRSEMNVSTLELGDSALYLCASSFQGAGETQYFGPGTRLLVL.

This rearrangement joins TRBV5-4 to TRBJ2-7; TRBD2 agrees at 13 bases. Germline-derived CDR1 and CDR2 are SGHNT and YYREEE (reference sequence). Trimming at V came to 4 bases and at J to 4 bases, leaving 5 bases not matched to a gene. This CDR3 has 15 residues. CDR3 amino acids: CASSPGTSGVYEQYF. CDR3 nucleotide sequence: TGTGCCAGCAGCCCCGGGACTAGCGGGGTGTACGAGCAGTACTTC.

The rearrangement links TRBV6-5 to TRBJ1-2; the match to TRBD1 covers 9 bases. Trimming took 3 bases from V and 8 from J; bases not matched to a gene: 10. Per germline, CDR1 MNHEY and CDR2 SVGAGI. The length of the CDR3 is 15 residues. The CDR3, as DNA: TGTGCCAGCAGTTATATGGGGACAGGGATGAGGGGCTACACCTTC. The encoded protein is CASSYMGTGMRGYTF.

This chain links TRBV7-2 with TRBJ2-3; 9 bases agree with TRBD1. The germline V gene encodes CDR1 SGHTA and CDR2 FQGNSA. J lost 5 bases, V lost 8 bases, and 8 bases had no gene match. The CDR3 covers 14 residues. The CDR3 DNA is TGTGCCAGCGTTCCGGGACAGGGTCGAGATACGCAGTATTTT. It yields the protein CASVPGQGRDTQYF.

The chain couples TRBV29-1 to TRBJ2-7; D may be TRBD2 (6 bases). Trimming removed 7 bases from V and 3 bases from J, with 13 bases in between. The CDR3 length is 12 residues. Germline V gene lookup returns CDR1 SQVTM and CDR2 ANQGSEA. CDR3 nucleotides: TGCAGCGCCGCGGGACTTAACTACGAGCAGTACTTC. Its protein is CSAAGLNYEQYF.

This clone was counted between two and nine times. The chain employs TRBV28 and TRBJ1-1; D is uncertain. This CDR3 spans 11 amino acids. Germline V gene lookup returns CDR1 MDHEN and CDR2 SYDVKM. V was cut by 6 bases and J by 7 bases, with 9 bases left in between. The CDR3 bases are TGTGCCAGCAGAGACTACGGTGAAGCTTTCTTT. The encoded protein is CASRDYGEAFF.

The chain has TRBV11-2 and TRBJ2-7; 12 bases map to TRBD2. J lost 5 bases, V lost 5 bases, and 16 bases had no gene match. The CDR3 is made up of 18 amino acids. Germline V lookup: CDR1 SGHAT, CDR2 FQNNGV. The CDR3 bases are TGTGCCAGCAGCCGCGCGCTAGCGGGAGGGCCTTCCAGGCACGAGCAGTACTTC. Translated, it gives CASSRALAGGPSRHEQYF.

J is TRBJ2-7 and V is TRBV5-5, with D possibly being TRBD1 or TRBD2 (6 bases each). Trimming stripped 2 bases from V and 0 bases from J, with 9 bases between. Germline loops: CDR1 SGHKS, CDR2 YYEKEE (reference sequence). The CDR3 runs 14 residues. The CDR3 region is CASSFEGGSYEQYF. CDR3 nucleotides: TGTGCCAGCAGCTTCGAGGGGGGCTCCTACGAGCAGTACTTC.

The chain couples TRBV10-3 to TRBJ1-2; 9 nucleotides agree with TRBD1. V was pared by 0 bases and J by 5 bases, with 13 bases of the junction left unmatched. Germline CDR1 is ENHRY and CDR2 is SYGVKD. The CDR3 spans 18 residues. CDR3 amino acids: CAISESSGQGQKVYGYTF. In DNA, the CDR3 is TGTGCCATCAGTGAGTCCTCGGGACAGGGTCAAAAAGTTTATGGCTACACCTTC.

The chain carries TRBV15 and TRBJ1-3, with TRBD1 as a possible D gene (5 bases). CDR3 length: 17 residues. V lost 1 base to trimming and J lost 2 bases, with 15 bases between them. The V gene's germline CDR1 is LNHNV and CDR2 YYDKDF (reference sequence). Here the CDR3 reads CATSRVRGTRPGNTIYF. The CDR3 DNA sequence: TGTGCCACCAGCAGAGTTCGTGGGACTCGGCCTGGAAACACCATATATTTT. The full variable domain, rest sourced from reference TRBV15 and TRBJ1-3, is DAMVIQNPRYQVTQFGKPVTLSCSQTLNHNVMYWYQQKSSQAPKLLFHYYDKDFNNEADTPDNFQSRRPNTSFCFLDIRSPGLGDTAMYLCATSRVRGTRPGNTIYFGEGSWLTVV.

This clone was found a few times. The V gene is TRBV4-3, the J gene TRBJ1-6; possible D gene TRBD1, 6 bases. Trimming removed 3 bases at V and 8 bases at J, with 14 bases between. Germline lookup yields CDR1 LGHNA and CDR2 YSLEER. This CDR3 contains 15 residues. CDR3 protein: CASSHSGTTDSPLHF. CDR3 in DNA: TGCGCCAGCAGCCACTCCGGGACAACCGATTCACCCCTCCACTTT.

The chain uses TRBV7-9 and TRBJ1-4; possibly TRBD1 for D (5 bases). The CDR3 runs to 14 residues. CDR1 SEHNR and CDR2 FQNEAQ come from the germline V gene (reference sequence). Trimming pared 3 bases from V and 8 bases from J, leaving 13 bases between. CDR3 residues: CASSLTVVGEKLFF. For the CDR3, the DNA is TGTGCCAGCAGCTTGACAGTCGTAGGAGAAAAACTGTTTTTT.